Detailed here is one T cell receptor beta chain. The target of this receptor is not known. Nothing much larger sits one base from this clone, and base qualities are not available. From a lookup of the germline V gene, CDR1 and CDR2 are SGDLS and YYNGEE. A distance of 14 bases separates the germline ends of V and J, which lose 4 bases and 6 bases respectively. The CDR3, cysteine through phenylalanine, is 14 amino acids long. The read is trimmed to its CDR3 DNA, 42 bases read in frame from base 1. The source of the sample is a study of blood T cell repertoires in COVID-19 (dated by TCRdb to 2019 to 2021). Context from the whole study: Samples covering the acute and convalescent phases of COVID-19 were provided by collaborators in the United States, Italy and Spain. The prospective study material was composed of cDNA or gDNA derived from T cells, B-cell-depleted T cells, or PBMCs. Deeply sampled blood TCRbeta repertoires from subjects exposed to, actively infected with, or recovered from COVID-19 were included in the dataset. The repertoires were released in a freely available public database intended as a resource for research on the immune response to SARS-CoV-2. The samples were drawn from the first 160 participants of the ongoing ImmuneRACE study and from 1,254 subjects provided by 6 global collaborators. Sample metadata almost always included a de-identified subject ID, COVID-19 status, age in years and sex. Where available, HLA class I and class II types were obtained from metadata supplied by the sample provider rather than from assay-based typing. The full study reports these points: The amount of clinical and demographic metadata varied by source and participant and was provided uncurated.

Samples from volunteer blood donors who had recovered from COVID-19 were contributed by a second Seattle source. Whole blood was collected in K2EDTA tubes by collaborating institutions according to the institutions' own protocols. For TCRbeta analysis, collaborator samples were shipped as frozen whole blood, as isolated PBMCs, or as DNA extracted from either sample type. TCRbeta CDR3 regions were amplified from genomic DNA using the immunoSEQ Assay, a bias-controlled multiplex PCR. Processing in the source paper ran as follows. Nucleated cell counts per sample were estimated from amplification of reference gene primers within the assay. To quantify the absolute abundance of each unique TCRbeta CDR3 rearrangement, sequence reads were collapsed and filtered. For each sample, productive Simpson clonality was calculated by taking the square root of Simpson's diversity index across productive rearrangements. TCRdb carries this immuneACCESS record with in-frame sequences only. Its versions omit some clonotypes, under half of them owing to an unresolved V gene in the studies checked, with the rest unexplained. That table furnishes V, J and clone size, whereas the DNA furnished D and trimming. This sample lists approximately 260,000 clones; over 75% were detected once. Jointly, the top ten make up approximately 2% of the sample.

The sequencing input was peripheral blood. The sequence was obtained from a woman aged 40 to 55 who had recovered from COVID-19. The chain uses TRBV9 and TRBJ1-5; no D gene can be assigned with confidence. The CDR3 protein: CASSRGWEGQPQHF. DNA sequence: TGTGCCAGCAGCCGGGGATGGGAGGGTCAGCCCCAGCATTTT.